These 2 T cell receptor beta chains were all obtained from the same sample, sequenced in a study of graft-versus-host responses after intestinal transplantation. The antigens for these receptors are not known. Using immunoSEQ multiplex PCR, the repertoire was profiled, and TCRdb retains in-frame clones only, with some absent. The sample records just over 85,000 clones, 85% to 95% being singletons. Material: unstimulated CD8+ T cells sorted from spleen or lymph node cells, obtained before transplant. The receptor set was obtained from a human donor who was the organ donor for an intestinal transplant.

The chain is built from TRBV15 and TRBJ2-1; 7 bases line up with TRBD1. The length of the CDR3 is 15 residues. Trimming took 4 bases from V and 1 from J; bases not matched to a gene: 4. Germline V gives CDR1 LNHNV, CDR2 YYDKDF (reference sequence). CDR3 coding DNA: TGTGCCACCAGCACGAGGGGGCAATCCTACAATGAGCAGTTCTTC. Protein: CATSTRGQSYNEQFF.

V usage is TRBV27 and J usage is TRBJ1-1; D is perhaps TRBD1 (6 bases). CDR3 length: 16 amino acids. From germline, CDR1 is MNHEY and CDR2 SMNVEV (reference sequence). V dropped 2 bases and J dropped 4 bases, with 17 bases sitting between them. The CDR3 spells CASSLECRGRCTEAFF. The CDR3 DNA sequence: TGTGCCAGCAGTTTAGAGTGCAGGGGAAGGTGCACTGAAGCTTTCTTT.